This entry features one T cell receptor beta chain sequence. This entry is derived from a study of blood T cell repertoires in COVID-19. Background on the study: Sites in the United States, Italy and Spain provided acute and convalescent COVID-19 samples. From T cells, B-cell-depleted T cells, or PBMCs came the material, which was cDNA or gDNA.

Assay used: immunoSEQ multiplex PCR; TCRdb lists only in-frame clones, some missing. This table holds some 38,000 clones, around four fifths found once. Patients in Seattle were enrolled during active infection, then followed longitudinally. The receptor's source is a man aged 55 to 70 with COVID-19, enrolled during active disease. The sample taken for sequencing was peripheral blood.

This CDR3 is CASSLARETQYF. The DNA of the CDR3 is TGTGCCAGCAGCTTAGCGCGAGAGACCCAGTACTTC. The V and J genes are TRBV7-9 and TRBJ2-5; D ambiguous. CDR3 length equals 12 residues. Germline-derived CDR1 and CDR2 are SEHNR and FQNEAQ (reference sequence). The V and J ends lost 0 bases and 4 bases respectively, with 3 bases between them.